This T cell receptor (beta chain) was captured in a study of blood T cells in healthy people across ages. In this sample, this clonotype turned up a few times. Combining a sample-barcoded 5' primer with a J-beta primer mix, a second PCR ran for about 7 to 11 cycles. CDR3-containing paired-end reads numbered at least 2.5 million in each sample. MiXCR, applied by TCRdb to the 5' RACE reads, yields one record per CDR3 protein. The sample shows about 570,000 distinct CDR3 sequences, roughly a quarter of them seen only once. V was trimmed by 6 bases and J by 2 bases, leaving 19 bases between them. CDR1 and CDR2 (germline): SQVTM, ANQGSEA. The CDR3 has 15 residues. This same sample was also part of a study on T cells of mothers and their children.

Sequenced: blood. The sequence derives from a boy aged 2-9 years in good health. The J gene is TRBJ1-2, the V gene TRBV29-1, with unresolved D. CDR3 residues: CSVDPDSSGNYGYTF. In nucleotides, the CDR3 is TGCAGCGTGGACCCGGACTCAAGTGGAAACTATGGCTACACCTTC.